These 9 T cell receptor beta chains came from one sample sequenced in a study of blood T cell repertoires in COVID-19. Measured with immunoSEQ multiplex PCR; TCRdb has only the in-frame clones, and not every one. The sample yields approximately 37,000 clones, around 83% seen once. The specimen sequenced was peripheral blood. All receptors derive from a man aged 45-60 years in a cohort sampled during active COVID-19.

The V call is TRBV11-3, the J call TRBJ1-1; TRBD1 matches at 7 bases. The CDR3 has 15 amino acids. The V gene end was trimmed by 0 bases and the J gene end by 11 bases; junction bases not matched to a gene: 12. Germline-derived CDR1 and CDR2 are SGHNT and YENEEA. This chain's CDR3 is CASSLDPSRGVVAFF. CDR3 nucleotides: TGTGCCAGCAGCTTAGATCCCTCCAGGGGGGTAGTGGCTTTCTTT.

On this clone: The junction shows a germline mismatch at one end, possibly a read error. The V gene is TRBV11-2, the J gene TRBJ1-2; D gene unclear. The CDR3 has 11 residues. The V gene's germline CDR1 is SGHAT and CDR2 FQNNGV. CDR3 DNA sequence: TGTGCCAGCAGCTTGGGTGACACCTCGATTTTT. This translates into CASSLGDTSIF.

This chain joins TRBV3-1 (or the pseudogene TRBV3-2) and TRBJ2-2; 8 bases align to TRBD2. CDR1 is LGHDT and CDR2 is YNNKEL in the germline V gene (reference sequence). The V and J ends lost 6 bases and 2 bases, in that order; junction bases with no gene match: 5. The length of the CDR3 is 15 residues. The CDR3 is CASRPGGDNTGELFF. In DNA form, the CDR3 reads TGTGCCAGCAGGCCCGGGGGGGACAACACCGGGGAGCTGTTTTTT.

The rearrangement uses TRBV4-1 and TRBJ1-2, with D possibly matching TRBD1 (6 bases). CDR3 length: 14 residues. The germline V gene has CDR1 MGHRA and CDR2 YSYEKL. V lost 0 bases and J 4 bases, leaving 9 bases between the germline ends. The CDR3 coding sequence is TGCGCCAGCAGCCAAGAGCAGGGGCTCTATGGCTACACCTTC. Residues: CASSQEQGLYGYTF.

The chain recombines TRBV11-3 with TRBJ1-3; tentatively, D is TRBD1 (5 bases). Germline V gives CDR1 SGHNT, CDR2 YENEEA. The CDR3 runs to 16 residues. V lost 3 bases and J lost 0, with 12 bases in between. The CDR3: CASSLGQGYSGNTIYF. The CDR3, as DNA: TGTGCCAGCAGCTTGGGGCAGGGCTACTCTGGAAACACCATATATTTT.

V usage is TRBV9 and J usage is TRBJ1-1; no clear D gene. V was clipped by 3 bases and J by 1 base, with 7 bases between them. Germline CDR1 SGDLS, CDR2 YYNGEE. The CDR3 loop spans 13 amino acids. The CDR3 DNA sequence: TGTGCCAGCAGCGAAGACACGAACACTGAAGCTTTCTTT. Translating gives CASSEDTNTEAFF.

The chain joins TRBV5-4 to TRBJ2-1; 9 bases are a match to TRBD2. The CDR3 extends over 13 amino acids. Germline values: CDR1 SGHNT, CDR2 YYREEE (reference sequence). After removal of 4 bases from V and 9 bases from J, the junction contained 5 bases not matched to a gene. CDR3 sequence: CASSNGGGGEQFF. DNA for the CDR3: TGTGCCAGCAGCAATGGCGGGGGGGGTGAGCAGTTCTTC.

The rearrangement joins TRBV5-4 to TRBJ1-1, with D maybe TRBD1 (6 bases). This CDR3 comprises 15 residues. The germline V and J ends were trimmed by 0 bases and 5 bases, with 14 bases remaining between them. Germline V CDR1 and CDR2: SGHNT, YYREEE (reference sequence). The CDR3 DNA is TGTGCCAGCAGCTTGGTTGGCCAGGGGCGAACTGAAGCTTTCTTT. This gives the protein CASSLVGQGRTEAFF.

The V gene is TRBV5-1, the J gene TRBJ1-2; the match to TRBD1 covers 7 bases. J lost 10 bases, V lost 2 bases, and 5 bases had no gene match. Looked up from germline, CDR1 is SGHRS and CDR2 is YFSETQ. The CDR3 totals 12 residues. In DNA, the CDR3 is TGCGCCAGCAGCTTAGTCGGACAGGACTACACCTTC. Its protein is CASSLVGQDYTF.